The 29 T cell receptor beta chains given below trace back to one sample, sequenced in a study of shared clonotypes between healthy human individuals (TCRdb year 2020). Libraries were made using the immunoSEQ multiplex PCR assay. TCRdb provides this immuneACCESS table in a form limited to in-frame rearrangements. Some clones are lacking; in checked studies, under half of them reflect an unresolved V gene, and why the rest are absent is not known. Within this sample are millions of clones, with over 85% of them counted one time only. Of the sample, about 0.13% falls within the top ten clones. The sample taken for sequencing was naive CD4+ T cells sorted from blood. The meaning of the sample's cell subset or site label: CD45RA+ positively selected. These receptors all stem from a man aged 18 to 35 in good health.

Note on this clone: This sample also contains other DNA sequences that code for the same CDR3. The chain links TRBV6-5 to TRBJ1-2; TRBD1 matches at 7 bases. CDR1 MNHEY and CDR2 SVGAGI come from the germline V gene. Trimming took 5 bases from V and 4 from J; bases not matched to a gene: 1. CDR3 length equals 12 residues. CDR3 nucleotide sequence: TGTGCCAGCAGTCGACAGGGCTATGGCTACACCTTC. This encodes CASSRQGYGYTF.

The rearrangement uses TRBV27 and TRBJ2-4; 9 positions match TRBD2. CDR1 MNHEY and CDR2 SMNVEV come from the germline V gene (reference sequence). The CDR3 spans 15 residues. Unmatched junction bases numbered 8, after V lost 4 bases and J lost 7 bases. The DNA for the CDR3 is TGTGCCAGCAGTTCTAGCGGGACCTTCGGGAACATTCAGTACTTC. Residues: CASSSSGTFGNIQYF.

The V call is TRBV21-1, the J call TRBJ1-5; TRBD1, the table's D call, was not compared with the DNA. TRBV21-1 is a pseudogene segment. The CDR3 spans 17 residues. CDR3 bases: TGTGCCAGCAGCAAATTGGAGGGACAGGTCTGCAATCAGCCCCAGCATTTT. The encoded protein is CASSKLEGQVCNQPQHF.

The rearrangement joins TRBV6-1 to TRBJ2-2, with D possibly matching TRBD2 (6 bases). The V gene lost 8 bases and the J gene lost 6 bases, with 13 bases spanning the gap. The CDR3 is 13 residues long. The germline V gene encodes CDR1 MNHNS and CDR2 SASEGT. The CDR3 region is CASSPRGSGELFF. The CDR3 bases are TGTGCCAGCTCACCTCGGGGGTCCGGGGAGCTGTTTTTT.

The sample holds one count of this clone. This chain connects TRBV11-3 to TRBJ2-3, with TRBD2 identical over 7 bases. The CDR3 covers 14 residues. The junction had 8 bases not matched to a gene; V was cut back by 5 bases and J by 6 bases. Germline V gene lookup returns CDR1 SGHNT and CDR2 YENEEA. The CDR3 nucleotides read TGTGCCAGCAGCCGAGGCACTAGCGACGATACGCAGTATTTT. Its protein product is CASSRGTSDDTQYF.

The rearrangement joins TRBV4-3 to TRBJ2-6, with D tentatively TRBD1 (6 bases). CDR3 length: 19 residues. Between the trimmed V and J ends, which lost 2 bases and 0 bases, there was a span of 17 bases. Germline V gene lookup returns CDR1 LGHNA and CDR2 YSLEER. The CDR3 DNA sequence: TGCGCCAGCAGCCAACACCAAACAGGGTTAAGCTCTGGGGCCAACGTCCTGACTTTC. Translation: CASSQHQTGLSSGANVLTF.

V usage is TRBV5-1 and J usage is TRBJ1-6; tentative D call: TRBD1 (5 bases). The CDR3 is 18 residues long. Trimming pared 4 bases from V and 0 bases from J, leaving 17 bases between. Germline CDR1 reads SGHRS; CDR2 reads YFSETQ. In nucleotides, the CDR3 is TGCGCCAGCAGCATCGGTCTGGGACGAGCCTCCTATAATTCACCCCTCCACTTT. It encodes CASSIGLGRASYNSPLHF.

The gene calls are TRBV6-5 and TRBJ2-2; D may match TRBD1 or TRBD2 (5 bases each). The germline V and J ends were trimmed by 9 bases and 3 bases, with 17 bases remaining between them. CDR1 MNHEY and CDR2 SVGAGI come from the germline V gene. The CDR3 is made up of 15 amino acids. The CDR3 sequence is CASLPAGGYTGELFF. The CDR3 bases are TGTGCCAGTTTGCCCGCTGGGGGATACACCGGGGAGCTGTTTTTT.

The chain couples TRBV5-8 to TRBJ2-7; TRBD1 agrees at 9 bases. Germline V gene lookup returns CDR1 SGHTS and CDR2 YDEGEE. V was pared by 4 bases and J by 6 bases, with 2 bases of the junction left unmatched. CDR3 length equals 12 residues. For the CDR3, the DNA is TGTGCCAGCAGCCGGACAGGGGTCGAGCAGTACTTC. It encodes CASSRTGVEQYF.

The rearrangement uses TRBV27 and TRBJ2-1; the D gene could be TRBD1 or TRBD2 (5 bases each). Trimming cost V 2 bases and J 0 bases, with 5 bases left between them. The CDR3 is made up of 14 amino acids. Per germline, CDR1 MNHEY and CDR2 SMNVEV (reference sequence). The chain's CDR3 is CASSLGGSYNEQFF. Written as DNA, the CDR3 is TGTGCCAGCAGTTTAGGGGGCTCCTACAATGAGCAGTTCTTC.

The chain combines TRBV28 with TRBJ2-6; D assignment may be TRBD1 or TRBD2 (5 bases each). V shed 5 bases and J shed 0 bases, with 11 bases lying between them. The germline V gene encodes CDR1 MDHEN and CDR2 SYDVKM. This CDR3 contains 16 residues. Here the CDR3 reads CASSPAGTSGANVLTF. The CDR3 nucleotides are TGTGCCAGCAGTCCTGCAGGGACCTCTGGGGCCAACGTCCTGACTTTC.

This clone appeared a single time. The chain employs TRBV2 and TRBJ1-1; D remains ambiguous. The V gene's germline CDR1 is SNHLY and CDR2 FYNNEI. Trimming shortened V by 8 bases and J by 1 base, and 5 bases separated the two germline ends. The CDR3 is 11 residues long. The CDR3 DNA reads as TGTGCCAGCCCACCGAACACTGAAGCTTTCTTT. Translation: CASPPNTEAFF.

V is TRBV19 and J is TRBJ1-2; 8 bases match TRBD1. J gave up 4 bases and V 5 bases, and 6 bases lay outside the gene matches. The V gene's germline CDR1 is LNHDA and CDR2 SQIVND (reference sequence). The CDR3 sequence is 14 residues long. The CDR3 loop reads CASSSGQGSYGYTF. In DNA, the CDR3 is TGTGCCAGTAGTTCAGGACAGGGCAGCTATGGCTACACCTTC.

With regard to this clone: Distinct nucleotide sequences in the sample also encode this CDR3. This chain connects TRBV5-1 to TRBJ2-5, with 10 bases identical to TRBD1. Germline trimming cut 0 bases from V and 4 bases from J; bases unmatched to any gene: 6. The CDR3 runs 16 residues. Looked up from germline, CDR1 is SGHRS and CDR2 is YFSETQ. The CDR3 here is CASSLEGTGVLETQYF. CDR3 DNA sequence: TGCGCCAGCAGCTTGGAAGGGACAGGGGTGTTAGAGACCCAGTACTTC.

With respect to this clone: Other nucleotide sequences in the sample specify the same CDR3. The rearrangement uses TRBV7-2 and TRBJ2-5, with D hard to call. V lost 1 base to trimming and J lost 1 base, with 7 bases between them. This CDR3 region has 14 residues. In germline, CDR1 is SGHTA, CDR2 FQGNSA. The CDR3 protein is CASSLVGSQETQYF. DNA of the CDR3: TGTGCCAGCAGCTTAGTAGGTAGCCAAGAGACCCAGTACTTC.

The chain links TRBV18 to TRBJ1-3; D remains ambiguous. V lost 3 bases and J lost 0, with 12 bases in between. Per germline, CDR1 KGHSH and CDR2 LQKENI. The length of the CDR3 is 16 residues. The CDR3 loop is CASSPDRFYSGNTIYF. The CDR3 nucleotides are TGTGCCAGCTCACCTGACCGATTCTACTCTGGAAACACCATATATTTT.

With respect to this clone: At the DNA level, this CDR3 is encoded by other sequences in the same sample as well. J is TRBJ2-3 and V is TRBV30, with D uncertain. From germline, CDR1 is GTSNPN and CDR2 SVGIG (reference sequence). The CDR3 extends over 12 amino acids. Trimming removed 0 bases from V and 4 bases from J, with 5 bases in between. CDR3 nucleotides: TGTGCCTGGAGTGTAGGCGCAGATACGCAGTATTTT. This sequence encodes CAWSVGADTQYF.

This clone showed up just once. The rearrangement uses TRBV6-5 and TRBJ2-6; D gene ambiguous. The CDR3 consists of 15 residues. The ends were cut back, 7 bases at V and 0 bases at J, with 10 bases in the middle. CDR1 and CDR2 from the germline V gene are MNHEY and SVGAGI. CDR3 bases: TGTGCCAGCATATCCCCGGGCTCTGGGGCCAACGTCCTGACTTTC. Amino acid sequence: CASISPGSGANVLTF.

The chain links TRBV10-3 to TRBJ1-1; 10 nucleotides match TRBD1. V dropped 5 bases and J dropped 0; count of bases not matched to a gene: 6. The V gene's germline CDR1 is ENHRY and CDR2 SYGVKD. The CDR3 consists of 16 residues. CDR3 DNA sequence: TGTGCCATCAGTTCGACAGGGGGCGAAATGAACACTGAAGCTTTCTTT. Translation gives CAISSTGGEMNTEAFF.

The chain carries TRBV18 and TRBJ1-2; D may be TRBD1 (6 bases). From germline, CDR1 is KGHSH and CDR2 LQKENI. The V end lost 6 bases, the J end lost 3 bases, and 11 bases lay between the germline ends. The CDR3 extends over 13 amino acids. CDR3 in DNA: TGTGCCAGCTCTCCAGGGGAGCACTATGGCTACACCTTC. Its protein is CASSPGEHYGYTF.

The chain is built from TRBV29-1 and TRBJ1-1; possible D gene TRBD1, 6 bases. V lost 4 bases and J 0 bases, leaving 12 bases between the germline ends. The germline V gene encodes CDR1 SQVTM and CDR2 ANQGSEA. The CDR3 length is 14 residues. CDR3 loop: CSVAQGILNTEAFF. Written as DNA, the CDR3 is TGCAGCGTTGCCCAGGGGATCTTGAACACTGAAGCTTTCTTT. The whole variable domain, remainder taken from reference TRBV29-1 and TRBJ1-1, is SAVISQKPSRDICQRGTSLTIQCQVDSQVTMMFWYRQQPGQSLTLIATANQGSEATYESGFVIDKFPISRPNLTFSTLTVSNMSPEDSSIYLCSVAQGILNTEAFFGQGTRLTVV.

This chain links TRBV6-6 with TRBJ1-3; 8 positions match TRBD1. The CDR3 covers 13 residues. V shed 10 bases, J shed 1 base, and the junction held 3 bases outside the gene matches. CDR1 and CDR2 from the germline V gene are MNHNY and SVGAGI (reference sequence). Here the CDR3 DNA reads TGTGCCATACGACAGGGGTCTGGAAACACCATATATTTT. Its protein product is CAIRQGSGNTIYF.

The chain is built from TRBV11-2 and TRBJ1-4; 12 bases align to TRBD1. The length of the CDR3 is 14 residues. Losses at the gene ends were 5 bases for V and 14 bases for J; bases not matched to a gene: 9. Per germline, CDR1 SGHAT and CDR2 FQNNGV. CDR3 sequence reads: CASSVGQGARGLFF. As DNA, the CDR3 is TGTGCCAGCAGCGTGGGACAGGGGGCGCGGGGGCTGTTTTTT.

CDR3 in DNA: TGTGCCAGCAGTGAAGCGGGGACAGCCACCTACGAGCAGTACTTC. Translating gives CASSEAGTATYEQYF. The J gene is TRBJ2-7, the V gene TRBV6-1, with TRBD1 matching 7 bases. This CDR3 region has 15 residues. Looked up from germline, CDR1 is MNHNS and CDR2 is SASEGT. V was pared by 0 bases and J by 2 bases, with 4 bases of the junction left unmatched.

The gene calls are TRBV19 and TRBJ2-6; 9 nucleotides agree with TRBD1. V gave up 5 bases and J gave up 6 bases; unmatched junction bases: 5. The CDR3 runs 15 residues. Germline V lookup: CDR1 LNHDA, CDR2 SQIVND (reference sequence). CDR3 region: CASSSGQGQANVLTF. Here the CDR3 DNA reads TGTGCCAGTAGTTCGGGACAGGGACAGGCCAACGTCCTGACTTTC.

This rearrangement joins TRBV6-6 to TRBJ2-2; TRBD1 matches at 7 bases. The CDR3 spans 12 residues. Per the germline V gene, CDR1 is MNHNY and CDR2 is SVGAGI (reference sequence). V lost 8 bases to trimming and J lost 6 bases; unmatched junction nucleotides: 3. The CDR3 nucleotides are TGTGCCAGCCGACAGGGTCCCGGGGAGCTGTTTTTT. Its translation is CASRQGPGELFF.

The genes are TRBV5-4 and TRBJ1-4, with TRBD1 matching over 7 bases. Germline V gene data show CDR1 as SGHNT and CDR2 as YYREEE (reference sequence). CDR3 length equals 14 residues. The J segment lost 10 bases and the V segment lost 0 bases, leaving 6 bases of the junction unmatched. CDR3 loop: CASSLGQGGGKLFF. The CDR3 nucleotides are TGTGCCAGCAGCTTGGGACAGGGAGGGGGAAAACTGTTTTTT.

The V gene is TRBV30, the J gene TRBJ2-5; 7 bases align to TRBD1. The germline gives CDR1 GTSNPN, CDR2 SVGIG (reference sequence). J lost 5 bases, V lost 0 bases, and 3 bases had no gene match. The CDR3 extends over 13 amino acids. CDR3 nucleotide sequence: TGTGCCTGGAGTGTGAACAGGGGTGAGACCCAGTACTTC. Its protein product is CAWSVNRGETQYF.

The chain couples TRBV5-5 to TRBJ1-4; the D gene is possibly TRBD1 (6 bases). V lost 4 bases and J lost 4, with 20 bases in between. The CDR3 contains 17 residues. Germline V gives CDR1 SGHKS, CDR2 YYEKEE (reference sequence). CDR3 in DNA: TGTGCCAGCAGCCATTACCGGGGGGACAAGGGTAATGAAAAACTGTTTTTT. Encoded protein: CASSHYRGDKGNEKLFF.